A single sample is the source of the 14 T cell receptor beta chains below, sequenced in a study of OX40 agonist ivuxolimab in advanced cancers. Generated by immunoSEQ multiplex PCR, the TCRdb table keeps only in-frame clones and is missing some. Of under 200,000 clones listed, approximately 94% were seen once; the top ten hold just over 0.3%. The specimen comprised CD4+ or CD8+ T cells sorted from blood, sampled in a trial of the OX40 agonist ivuxolimab. These TCRs come from an adult with an advanced solid tumor such as melanoma, head and neck, liver or kidney cancer.

This chain connects TRBV4-3 to TRBJ2-1; TRBD1 aligns across 9 bases. Germline V gives CDR1 LGHNA, CDR2 YSLEER. V dropped 3 bases and J dropped 13; count of bases not matched to a gene: 16. The CDR3 loop spans 16 amino acids. CDR3: CASSHAPGQGIGHQFF. CDR3 DNA sequence: TGCGCCAGCAGCCACGCCCCTGGACAGGGGATCGGCCACCAGTTCTTC.

The genes are TRBV7-2 and TRBJ2-3; 7 bases fit TRBD1. This CDR3 is 15 amino acids long. J was trimmed by 0 bases and V by 6 bases; bases with no gene match: 6. The germline V gene encodes CDR1 SGHTA and CDR2 FQGNSA. DNA for the CDR3: TGTGCCAGCAGGCCAAGGGGGCACAGCACAGATACGCAGTATTTT. This gives the protein CASRPRGHSTDTQYF.

This rearrangement joins TRBV6-1 to TRBJ1-5; TRBD1 aligns across 10 bases. The germline V gene encodes CDR1 MNHNS and CDR2 SASEGT. CDR3 length equals 15 residues. V gave up 6 bases and J gave up 4 bases; unmatched junction bases: 6. CDR3 coding DNA: TGTGCCAGCAGCGCGGGACAGGGGATGAATCAGCCCCAGCATTTT. Amino acid sequence: CASSAGQGMNQPQHF.

The V and J genes are TRBV7-8 and TRBJ1-1; the D is unclear. This CDR3 has 15 residues. The germline V and J ends were trimmed by 5 bases and 0 bases, with 13 bases remaining between them. CDR1 SGHVS and CDR2 FQNEAQ come from the germline V gene. The CDR3 DNA sequence: TGTGCCAGCAGCCCGTCCGTGCCTATGAACACTGAAGCTTTCTTT. This codes for CASSPSVPMNTEAFF.

The CDR3 sequence is CASSLGLGNTIYF. The CDR3 DNA sequence: TGTGCCAGCAGCTTGGGGCTCGGAAACACCATATATTTT. This chain connects TRBV5-6 to TRBJ1-3; D gene uncertain. In germline, CDR1 is SGHDT, CDR2 YYEEEE. The V gene lost 0 bases and the J gene lost 4 bases, with 5 bases spanning the gap. The CDR3 consists of 13 residues.

This rearrangement joins TRBV27 to TRBJ1-3; no definite D call. CDR1 and CDR2 (germline): MNHEY, SMNVEV (reference sequence). With 5 bases removed from V and 4 bases from J, the gap between germline ends came to 15 bases. The CDR3 loop spans 15 amino acids. CDR3 amino acids: CASSLREGKGNTIYF. The DNA of the CDR3 is TGTGCCAGCAGTCTCCGGGAAGGGAAAGGAAACACCATATATTTT.

The rearrangement uses TRBV4-1 and TRBJ2-3, with 9 nucleotides matching TRBD1. The CDR3 runs 18 residues. Trimming cost V 2 bases and J 2 bases; bases outside gene matches: 11. Germline CDR1 and CDR2: MGHRA and YSYEKL. Written as DNA, the CDR3 is TGCGCCAGCAGCCAACCCCTATCGCGGACAGGGGTCACAGATACGCAGTATTTT. Its translation is CASSQPLSRTGVTDTQYF.

V gene TRBV15 combines with J gene TRBJ2-1, with D possibly being TRBD1 or TRBD2 (5 bases each). The V and J ends lost 5 bases and 4 bases respectively, with 9 bases between them. CDR1 LNHNV and CDR2 YYDKDF come from the germline V gene (reference sequence). There are 13 residues in the CDR3. DNA of the CDR3: TGTGCCACCAGCGTGGGACCTTACAATGAGCAGTTCTTC. It codes for CATSVGPYNEQFF.

J is TRBJ1-3 and V is TRBV7-2; D is unresolved. The CDR3 spans 15 residues. The V and J ends lost 3 bases and 0 bases respectively, with 9 bases between them. The germline V gene encodes CDR1 SGHTA and CDR2 FQGNSA. The CDR3 protein is CASSFAFLSGNTIYF. Written as DNA, the CDR3 is TGTGCCAGCAGCTTTGCGTTCCTCTCTGGAAACACCATATATTTT.

V and J are TRBV4-2 and TRBJ1-2; 12 bases are shared with TRBD1. Germline trimming cut 3 bases from V and 14 bases from J; bases unmatched to any gene: 7. The length of the CDR3 is 13 residues. Germline V gene sequence: CDR1 LGHNA, CDR2 YNFKEQ. CDR3: CASSHGTGGYETF. As DNA, the CDR3 is TGTGCCAGCAGCCATGGGACAGGGGGCTATGAGACCTTC.

The chain recombines TRBV4-3 with TRBJ1-2, with a tentative D call TRBD1 (6 bases). Germline-derived CDR1 and CDR2 are LGHNA and YSLEER. V lost 0 bases to trimming and J lost 7 bases, with 15 bases between them. The CDR3 contains 15 residues. The CDR3 loop is CASSQEGGFHFGYTF. Written as DNA, the CDR3 is TGCGCCAGCAGCCAAGAAGGGGGTTTTCACTTTGGCTACACCTTC.

The chain carries TRBV6-1 and TRBJ1-4; 7 nucleotides match TRBD1. CDR3 length: 14 amino acids. Germline V gene sequence: CDR1 MNHNS, CDR2 SASEGT. V shed 9 bases and J 8 bases; nucleotides not matched to a gene: 12. CDR3 amino acids: CASSQTGVSEKLFF. The CDR3 nucleotides are TGTGCCAGTTCTCAAACAGGGGTTAGCGAAAAACTGTTTTTT.

The rearrangement uses TRBV29-1 and TRBJ2-5; TRBD1 matches 7 bases. The CDR3 runs 12 residues. Germline CDR1 reads SQVTM; CDR2 reads ANQGSEA. V trimming: 6 bases; J trimming: 2 bases; junction bases outside the gene matches: 3. CDR3 residues: CSVQGPQETQYF. CDR3 in DNA: TGCAGCGTACAGGGGCCGCAAGAGACCCAGTACTTC. Full variable domain (missing parts from reference TRBV29-1 and TRBJ2-5): SAVISQKPSRDICQRGTSLTIQCQVDSQVTMMFWYRQQPGQSLTLIATANQGSEATYESGFVIDKFPISRPNLTFSTLTVSNMSPEDSSIYLCSVQGPQETQYFGPGTRLLVL.

CDR3 sequence reads: CASSLGTDRVFSSYEQYF. The CDR3 DNA follows: TGTGCCAGCAGTTTGGGGACGGACAGGGTGTTCTCCTCCTACGAGCAGTACTTC. This chain joins TRBV28 and TRBJ2-7, with 8 positions matching TRBD1. V lost 3 bases and J lost 0; bases outside the gene matches: 13. Germline CDR1 and CDR2: MDHEN and SYDVKM. This CDR3 is built from 18 residues.